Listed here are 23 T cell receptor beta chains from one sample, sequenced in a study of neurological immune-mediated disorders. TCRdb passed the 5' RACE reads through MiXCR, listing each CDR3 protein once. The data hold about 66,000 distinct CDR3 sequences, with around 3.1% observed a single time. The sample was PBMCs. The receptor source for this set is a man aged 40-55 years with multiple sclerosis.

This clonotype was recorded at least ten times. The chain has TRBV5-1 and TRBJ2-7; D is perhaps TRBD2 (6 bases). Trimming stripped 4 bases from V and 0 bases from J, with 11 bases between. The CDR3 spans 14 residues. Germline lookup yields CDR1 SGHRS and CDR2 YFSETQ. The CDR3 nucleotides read TGCGCCAGCAGCGGGTCTAGCGTCTCCTACGAGCAGTACTTC. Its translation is CASSGSSVSYEQYF.

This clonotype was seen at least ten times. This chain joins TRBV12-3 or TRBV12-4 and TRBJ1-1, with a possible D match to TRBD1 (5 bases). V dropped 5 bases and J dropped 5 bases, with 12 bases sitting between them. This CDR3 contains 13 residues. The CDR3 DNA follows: TGTGCCAGCAGTCTAGGGGAGGGGACTGAAGCTTTCTTT. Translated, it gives CASSLGEGTEAFF.

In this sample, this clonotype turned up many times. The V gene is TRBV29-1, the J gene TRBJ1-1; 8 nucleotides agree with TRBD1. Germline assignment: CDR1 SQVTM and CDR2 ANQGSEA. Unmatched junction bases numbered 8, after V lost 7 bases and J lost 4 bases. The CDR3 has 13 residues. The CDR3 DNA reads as TGCAGCGCGGACAGGGAGTACGGCACTGAAGCTTTCTTT. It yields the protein CSADREYGTEAFF.

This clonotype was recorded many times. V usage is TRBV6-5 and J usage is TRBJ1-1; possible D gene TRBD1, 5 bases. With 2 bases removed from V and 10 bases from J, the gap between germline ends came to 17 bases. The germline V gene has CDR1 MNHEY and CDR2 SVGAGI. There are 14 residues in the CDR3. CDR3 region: CASSYAGQGSRAFF. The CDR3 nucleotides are TGTGCCAGCAGTTACGCTGGGCAGGGCAGTCGAGCTTTCTTT.

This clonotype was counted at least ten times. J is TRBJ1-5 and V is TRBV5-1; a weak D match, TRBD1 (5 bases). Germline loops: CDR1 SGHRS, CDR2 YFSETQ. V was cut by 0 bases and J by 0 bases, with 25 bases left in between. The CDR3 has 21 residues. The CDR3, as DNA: TGCGCCAGCAGCTTGGCTGTGAAGGGACCTCCTTCATACTATAGCAATCAGCCCCAGCATTTT. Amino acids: CASSLAVKGPPSYYSNQPQHF.

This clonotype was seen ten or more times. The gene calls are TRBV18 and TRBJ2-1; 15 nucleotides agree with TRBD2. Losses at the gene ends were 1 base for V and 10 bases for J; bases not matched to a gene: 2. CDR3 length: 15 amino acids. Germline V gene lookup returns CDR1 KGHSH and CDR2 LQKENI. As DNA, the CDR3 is TGTGCCAGCTCACCACGCGGGACTAGCGGGAGGGAGCAGTTCTTC. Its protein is CASSPRGTSGREQFF.

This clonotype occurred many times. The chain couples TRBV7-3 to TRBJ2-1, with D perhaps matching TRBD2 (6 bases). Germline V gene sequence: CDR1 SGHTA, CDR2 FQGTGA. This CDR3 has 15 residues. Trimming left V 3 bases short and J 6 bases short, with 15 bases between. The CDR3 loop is CASSFSRELGNEQFF. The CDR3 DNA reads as TGTGCCAGCAGCTTTTCTCGGGAGCTCGGCAATGAGCAGTTCTTC.

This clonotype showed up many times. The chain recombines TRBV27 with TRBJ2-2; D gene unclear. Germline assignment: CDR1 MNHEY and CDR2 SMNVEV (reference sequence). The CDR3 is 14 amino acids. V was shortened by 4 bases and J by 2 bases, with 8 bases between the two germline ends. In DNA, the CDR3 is TGTGCCAGCAGTTATGAGGTCAACACCGGGGAGCTGTTTTTT. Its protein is CASSYEVNTGELFF.

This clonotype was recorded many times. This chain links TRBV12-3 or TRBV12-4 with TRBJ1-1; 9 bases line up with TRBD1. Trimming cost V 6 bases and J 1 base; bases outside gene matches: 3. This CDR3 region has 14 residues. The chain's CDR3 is CASSWGQGNTEAFF. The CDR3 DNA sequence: TGTGCCAGCAGCTGGGGACAGGGGAACACTGAAGCTTTCTTT.

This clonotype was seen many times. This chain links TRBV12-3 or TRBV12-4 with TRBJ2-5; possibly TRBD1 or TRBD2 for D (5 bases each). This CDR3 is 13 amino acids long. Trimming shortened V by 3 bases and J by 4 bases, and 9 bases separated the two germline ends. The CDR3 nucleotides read TGTGCCAGCAGTTTCGGGGCGGGAGAGACCCAGTACTTC. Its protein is CASSFGAGETQYF.

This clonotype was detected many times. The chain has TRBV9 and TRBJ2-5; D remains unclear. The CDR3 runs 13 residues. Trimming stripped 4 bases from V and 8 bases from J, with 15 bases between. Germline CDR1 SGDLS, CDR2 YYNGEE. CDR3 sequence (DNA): TGTGCCAGCAGCCCCGAGACCCCGGATACCCAGTACTTC. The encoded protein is CASSPETPDTQYF. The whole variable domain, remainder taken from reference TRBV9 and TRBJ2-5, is DSGVTQTPKHLITATGQRVTLRCSPRSGDLSVYWYQQSLDQGLQFLIQYYNGEERAKGNILERFSAQQFPDLHSELNLSSLELGDSALYFCASSPETPDTQYFGPGTRLLVL.

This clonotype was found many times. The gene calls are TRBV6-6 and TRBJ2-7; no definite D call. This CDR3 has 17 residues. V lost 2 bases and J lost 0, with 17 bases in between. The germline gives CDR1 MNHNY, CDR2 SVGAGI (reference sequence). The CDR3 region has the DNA TGTGCCAGCAGTTACCCTACTCCCCGGCGGAGCTCCTACGAGCAGTACTTC. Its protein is CASSYPTPRRSSYEQYF.

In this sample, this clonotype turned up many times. Written as DNA, the CDR3 is TGTGCCAGGGGGGACAGGGGAAACTATGGCTACACCTTC. It codes for CARGDRGNYGYTF. The J gene is TRBJ1-2, the V gene TRBV2; 10 bases agree with TRBD1. The CDR3 loop spans 13 amino acids. CDR1 SNHLY and CDR2 FYNNEI come from the germline V gene. Germline trimming cut 9 bases from V and 2 bases from J; bases unmatched to any gene: 3. The full variable domain, rest sourced from reference TRBV2 and TRBJ1-2, is EPEVTQTPSHQVTQMGQEVILRCVPISNHLYFYWYRQILGQKVEFLVSFYNNEISEKSEIFDDQFSVERPDGSNFTLKIRSTKLEDSAMYFCARGDRGNYGYTFGSGTRLTVV.

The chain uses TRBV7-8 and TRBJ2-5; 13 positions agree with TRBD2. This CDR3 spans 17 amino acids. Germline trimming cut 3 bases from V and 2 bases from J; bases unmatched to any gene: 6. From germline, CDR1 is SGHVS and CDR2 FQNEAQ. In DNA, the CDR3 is TGTGCCAGCAGCTTCGGGACTAGCGGGGCGCCTCAAGAGACCCAGTACTTC. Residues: CASSFGTSGAPQETQYF.

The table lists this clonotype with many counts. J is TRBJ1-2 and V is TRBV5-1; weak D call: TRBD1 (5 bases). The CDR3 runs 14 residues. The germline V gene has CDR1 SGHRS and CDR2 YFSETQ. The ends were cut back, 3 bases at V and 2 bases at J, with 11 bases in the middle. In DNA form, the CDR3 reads TGCGCCAGCAGCTCCACGGAGGGGAACTATGGCTACACCTTC. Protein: CASSSTEGNYGYTF. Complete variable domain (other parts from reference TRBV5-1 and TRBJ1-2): KAGVTQTPRYLIKTRGQQVTLSCSPISGHRSVSWYQQTPGQGLQFLFEYFSETQRNKGNFPGRFSGRQFSNSRSEMNVSTLELGDSALYLCASSSTEGNYGYTFGSGTRLTVV.

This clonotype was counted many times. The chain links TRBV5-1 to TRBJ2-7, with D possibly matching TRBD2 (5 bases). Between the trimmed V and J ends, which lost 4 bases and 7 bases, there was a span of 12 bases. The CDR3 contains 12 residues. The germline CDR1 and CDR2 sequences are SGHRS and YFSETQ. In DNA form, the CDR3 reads TGCGCCAGCAGCGATACGGGAAAAGAGCAGTACTTC. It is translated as CASSDTGKEQYF.

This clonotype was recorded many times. The CDR3 loop is CASSLETSGERGYTF. The CDR3 DNA sequence: TGTGCCAGCAGCTTAGAGACATCGGGGGAACGGGGCTACACCTTC. V usage is TRBV11-2 and J usage is TRBJ1-2, with D tentatively TRBD1 (5 bases). In germline, CDR1 is SGHAT, CDR2 FQNNGV. Trimming removed 0 bases from V and 8 bases from J, with 16 bases in between. This CDR3 spans 15 amino acids. The variable domain in full, completed from reference TRBV11-2 and TRBJ1-2, reads EAGVAQSPRYKIIEKRQSVAFWCNPISGHATLYWYQQILGQGPKLLIQFQNNGVVDDSQLPKDRFSAERLKGVDSTLKIQPAKLEDSAVYLCASSLETSGERGYTFGSGTRLTVV.

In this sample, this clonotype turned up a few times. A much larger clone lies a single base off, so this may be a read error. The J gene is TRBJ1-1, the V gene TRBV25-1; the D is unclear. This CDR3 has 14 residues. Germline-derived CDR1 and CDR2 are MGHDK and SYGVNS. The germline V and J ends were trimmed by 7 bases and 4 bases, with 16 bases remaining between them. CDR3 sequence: CASIPPGSSTEAFF. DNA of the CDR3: TGTGCCAGCATCCCGCCGGGCTCTTCCACTGAAGCTTTCTTT.

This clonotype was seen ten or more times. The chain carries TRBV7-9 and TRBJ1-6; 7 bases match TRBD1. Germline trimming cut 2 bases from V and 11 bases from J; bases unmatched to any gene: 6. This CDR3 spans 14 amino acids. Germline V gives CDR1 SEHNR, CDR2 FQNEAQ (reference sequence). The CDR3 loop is CASSLQGGKTPLHF. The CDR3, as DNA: TGTGCCAGCAGCTTACAAGGGGGCAAGACACCCCTCCACTTT. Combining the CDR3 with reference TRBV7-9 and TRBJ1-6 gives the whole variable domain DTGVSQNPRHKITKRGQNVTFRCDPISEHNRLYWYRQTLGQGPEFLTYFQNEAQLEKSRLLSDRFSAERPKGSFSTLEIQRTEQGDSAMYLCASSLQGGKTPLHFGNGTRLTVT.

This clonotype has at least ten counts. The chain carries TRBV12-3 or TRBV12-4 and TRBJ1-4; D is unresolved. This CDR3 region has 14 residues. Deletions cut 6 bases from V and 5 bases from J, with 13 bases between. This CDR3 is CASSRRGINEKLFF. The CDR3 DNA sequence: TGTGCCAGCAGCCGACGGGGTATAAATGAAAAACTGTTTTTT.

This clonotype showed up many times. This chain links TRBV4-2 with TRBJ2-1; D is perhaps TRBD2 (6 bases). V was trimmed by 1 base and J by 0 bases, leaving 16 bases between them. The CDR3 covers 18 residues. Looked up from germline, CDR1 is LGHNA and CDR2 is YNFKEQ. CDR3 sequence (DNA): TGTGCCAGCAGCCAAGCCCTTCCGGCGGGAATCTCCTACAATGAGCAGTTCTTC. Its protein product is CASSQALPAGISYNEQFF.

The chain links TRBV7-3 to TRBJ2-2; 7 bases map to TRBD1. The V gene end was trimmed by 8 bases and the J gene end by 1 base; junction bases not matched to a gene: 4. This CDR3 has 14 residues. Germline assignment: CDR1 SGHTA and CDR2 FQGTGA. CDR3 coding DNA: TGTGCCAGCCGCTGGACAGGGAACACCGGGGAGCTGTTTTTT. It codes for CASRWTGNTGELFF.

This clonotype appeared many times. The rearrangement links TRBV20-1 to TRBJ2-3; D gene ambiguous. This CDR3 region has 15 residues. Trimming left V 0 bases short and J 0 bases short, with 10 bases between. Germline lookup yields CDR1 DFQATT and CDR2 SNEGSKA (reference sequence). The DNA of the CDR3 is TGCAGTGCTAGAGATCCTTTACATAGCACAGATACGCAGTATTTT. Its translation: CSARDPLHSTDTQYF.